The 5 T cell receptor beta chains below come from one sample, sequenced in a study of blood T cell repertoires in COVID-19. Using immunoSEQ multiplex PCR, the repertoire was profiled, and TCRdb retains in-frame clones only, with some absent. The sample lists around 120,000 clones, over 70% occurring once. The specimen was peripheral blood. The receptors derive from a man in his 70s with acute or convalescent COVID-19.

This clone has a handful of counts. The chain uses TRBV5-1 and TRBJ1-1; maybe TRBD1 (6 bases). The ends were cut back, 0 bases at V and 0 bases at J, with 9 bases in the middle. Germline CDR1 reads SGHRS; CDR2 reads YFSETQ. The CDR3 has 15 amino acids. CDR3 DNA: TGCGCCAGCAGCTTGGCGAGGGGGATGAACACTGAAGCTTTCTTT. The encoded protein is CASSLARGMNTEAFF.

The chain carries TRBV3-1 (or the pseudogene TRBV3-2) and TRBJ2-7, with D possibly matching TRBD1 (6 bases). The CDR3 covers 15 residues. Germline lookup yields CDR1 LGHDT and CDR2 YNNKEL (reference sequence). V dropped 1 base and J dropped 6 bases, with 16 bases sitting between them. CDR3 coding DNA: TGTGCCAGCAGCCAAGTCGCGACAGGACGGGTCGAGCAGTACTTC. Translated, it gives CASSQVATGRVEQYF.

This clone was seen only a few times. The chain uses TRBV4-3 and TRBJ1-3, with D tentatively TRBD1 (5 bases). The germline CDR1 and CDR2 sequences are LGHNA and YSLEER. The length of the CDR3 is 16 residues. V dropped 4 bases and J dropped 1 base, with 14 bases sitting between them. CDR3 bases: TGCGCCAGCAGCCCTGCTGCCGGGGGTTCTGGAAACACCATATATTTT. Translating gives CASSPAAGGSGNTIYF.

The chain is built from TRBV12-5 and TRBJ2-7; maybe TRBD2 (5 bases). The CDR3 contains 13 residues. Germline-derived CDR1 and CDR2 are LGHNT and FRNRAP. The ends were cut back, 4 bases at V and 2 bases at J, with 9 bases in the middle. The CDR3 sequence is CASGSGYAYEQYF. In DNA, the CDR3 is TGTGCTAGTGGTTCGGGGTATGCCTACGAGCAGTACTTC.

For the CDR3, the DNA is TGTGCCAGCAGCTTAGGACTAGCGGGTACCGGGGAGCTGTTTTTT. Translation: CASSLGLAGTGELFF. V and J are TRBV7-3 and TRBJ2-2; TRBD2 matches at 11 bases. CDR3 length: 15 residues. Trimming cost V 2 bases and J 5 bases; bases outside gene matches: 1. Germline V CDR1 and CDR2: SGHTA, FQGTGA.